This T cell receptor (beta chain) was observed in a study of T cell repertoires in cytomegalovirus infection (dated by TCRdb to about 2019). In the study overall: Donor HLA type was relevant to the analysis, as public TCR beta signatures indicated carriage of CMV infection together with the matching HLA type.

The reads were generated on an Illumina HiSeq 1500. The raw public reads went through TCRdb reprocessing: fastp at Q25, MiXCR clone calling, in-frame beta chains kept. Each entry merges the rows of one CDR3 protein and shows their most common DNA and genes. The sample profile shows around 310,000 distinct CDR3 sequences; roughly 15% of them were found once. Around 13% of the sample belongs to the ten largest clones. Regarding this clonotype: The clone's antigen remains unknown. The sample holds no much larger clone one base away, and base qualities are not on file.

CDR1 DFQATT and CDR2 SNEGSKA are derived from the germline V gene (reference sequence). Between the V and J ends, shortened by 6 bases and 1 base respectively, the junction contains 18 bases. From the cysteine up to the phenylalanine, the CDR3 has a length of 15 residues. The kept DNA is CDR3 alone, 45 bases in frame from the first base. Results the study describes overall, beyond this receptor: The ex vivo response was dominated by HLA-C-restricted CMV-specific TCR beta clonotypes, which also provided the single most frequent clonotype in two of eight donors. Carriers of CMV infection plus the relevant HLA type were discriminated by the cumulative frequency of public TCR beta family members in the study cohort and in an independent 352-donor cohort.

The chain uses TRBV20-1 and TRBJ2-5, with the D call perhaps TRBD1 or TRBD2, as 5 bases match in each case. The receptor's source is a human donor in good health (CMV status not recorded). Some clones in this sample may be carry-over from other donors' samples. Sequencing was done on a sample of PBMCs. In nucleotide form, the sequence is TGCAGTGCCGCTAGAGGGGAGAGTGGCCAAGAGACCCAGTACTTC. It is translated as CSAARGESGQETQYF.